Below, 15 T cell receptor beta chains from the same sample are listed, as sequenced in a study of cytomegalovirus exposure and HLA in healthy donors. PCR employed 60 Vbeta and 13 Jbeta primers. Sequencing was performed with immunoSEQ multiplex PCR; in TCRdb, only in-frame clones are kept and a portion is missing. The top ten clones hold under 4.5% of a sample with some 140,000 clones, about 74% of them seen once. Sequenced sample: PBMCs. The source is a middle-aged woman in good health and CMV-seronegative.

Here the CDR3 DNA reads TGCAGCGTTGCGGCTAGCGGGAGGCCCTCCTACAATGAGCAGTTCTTC. It yields the protein CSVAASGRPSYNEQFF. V usage is TRBV29-1 and J usage is TRBJ2-1; 11 bases match TRBD2. After removal of 4 bases from V and 0 bases from J, the junction contained 5 bases not matched to a gene. The CDR3 is made up of 16 amino acids. Germline CDR1 SQVTM, CDR2 ANQGSEA.

The chain is built from TRBV2 and TRBJ1-4, with 7 bases that match TRBD1. The V gene end was trimmed by 2 bases and the J gene end by 4 bases; junction bases not matched to a gene: 4. This CDR3 spans 15 amino acids. The germline CDR1 and CDR2 sequences are SNHLY and FYNNEI. The CDR3 region is CASSEQGQFNEKLFF. CDR3 DNA: TGTGCCAGCAGTGAACAGGGACAGTTTAATGAAAAACTGTTTTTT.

CDR3 residues: CASPRDIAGYEQYF. The CDR3, as DNA: TGTGCCAGCCCCCGGGACATCGCGGGCTACGAGCAGTACTTC. The gene calls are TRBV6-1 and TRBJ2-7, with a weak D call TRBD1 (6 bases). Per the germline V gene, CDR1 is MNHNS and CDR2 is SASEGT. The V end was cut by 8 bases, the J end by 3 bases, with 17 bases between. The CDR3 length is 14 residues.

This clone was counted between two and nine times. This sequence joins TRBV7-6 and TRBJ2-7; 8 bases are a match to TRBD1. CDR3 length: 15 residues. J lost 5 bases, V lost 4 bases, and 10 bases had no gene match. Germline V gives CDR1 SGHVS, CDR2 FNYEAQ. The CDR3 nucleotides read TGTGCCAGCAGCTACCCGACAGGGGAAAAAAACGAGCAGTACTTC. Its protein product is CASSYPTGEKNEQYF.

The V call is TRBV29-1, the J call TRBJ2-7, with 9 positions matching TRBD1. The germline CDR1 and CDR2 sequences are SQVTM and ANQGSEA. This CDR3 has 13 residues. Losses at the gene ends were 5 bases for V and 2 bases for J; bases not matched to a gene: 4. CDR3 region: CSVRTGETYEQYF. For the CDR3, the DNA is TGCAGCGTTCGGACAGGGGAAACCTACGAGCAGTACTTC.

This clone occurred once. The rearrangement links TRBV25-1 to TRBJ1-3; D might be TRBD1 (6 bases). Trimming left V 3 bases short and J 10 bases short, with 28 bases between. The germline CDR1 and CDR2 sequences are MGHDK and SYGVNS. This CDR3 is 18 amino acids long. The CDR3 reads CASSDTFGQPPKRETIYF. The CDR3, as DNA: TGTGCCAGCAGTGATACCTTCGGACAGCCGCCCAAGAGAGAGACCATATATTTT.

This clone was picked up a small number of times. The chain recombines TRBV2 with TRBJ2-3; 7 bases map to TRBD1. Looked up from germline, CDR1 is SNHLY and CDR2 is FYNNEI. The V segment lost 8 bases and the J segment 0 bases; nucleotides outside the gene matches: 14. CDR3 length equals 17 residues. The CDR3 sequence: CASLQGLRPVSTDTQYF. DNA for the CDR3: TGTGCCAGCCTACAGGGGCTCAGACCGGTTAGCACAGATACGCAGTATTTT.

Of note for this clone: One end of the junction does not line up with germline, which may come from a read error. The rearrangement links TRBV2 to TRBJ1-1, with 10 bases aligning to TRBD1. The CDR3 contains 13 residues. Germline CDR1 reads SNHLY; CDR2 reads FYNNEI. CDR3 region: CASPGQGTTEAFF. CDR3 nucleotides: TGTGCCAGCCCGGGACAGGGGACCACTGAAGCTTTTTTT.

This chain joins TRBV4-1 and TRBJ2-5, with no clear D. V lost 4 bases and J 3 bases, leaving 15 bases between the germline ends. Germline values: CDR1 MGHRA, CDR2 YSYEKL. The CDR3 runs to 15 residues. The CDR3 region has the DNA TGCGCCAGCAGCCCAACTTCGGGTGCAGAAGAGACCCAGTACTTC. Translated, it gives CASSPTSGAEETQYF.

Of note for this clone: The sample has other DNA sequences that encode this CDR3 too. V is TRBV29-1 and J is TRBJ2-5; tentatively, D is TRBD2 (6 bases). Germline CDR1 is SQVTM and CDR2 is ANQGSEA. Deletions cut 4 bases from V and 4 bases from J, with 19 bases between. CDR3 length: 15 residues. CDR3 region: CSVASQASARETQYF. CDR3 bases: TGCAGCGTTGCATCTCAGGCTAGCGCGAGAGAGACCCAGTACTTC.

The sample holds many counts of this clone. The CDR3 here is CASAGLAGGTDTQYF. The CDR3 region has the DNA TGTGCCAGCGCGGGACTAGCGGGAGGGACAGATACGCAGTATTTT. The V and J genes are TRBV6-1 and TRBJ2-3; 16 positions match TRBD2. The germline gives CDR1 MNHNS, CDR2 SASEGT. V was pared by 8 bases and J by 3 bases, with 2 bases of the junction left unmatched. The CDR3 runs 15 residues.

A single count supports this clone. The genes are TRBV2 and TRBJ1-1, with TRBD1 matching 7 bases. Germline CDR1 and CDR2: SNHLY and FYNNEI. The CDR3 spans 14 residues. J gave up 5 bases and V 6 bases, and 9 bases lay outside the gene matches. DNA of the CDR3: TGTGCCAGCAGCCCCGCCACAGGGGAAACTGAAGCTTTCTTT. Translating gives CASSPATGETEAFF.

In this sample, this clone turned up once. Here the CDR3 reads CASSPVGQGGNEQFF. For the CDR3, the DNA is TGTGCCAGCTCACCCGTAGGACAGGGAGGCAATGAGCAGTTCTTC. The chain joins TRBV18 to TRBJ2-1; the match to TRBD1 covers 8 bases. The CDR3 runs 15 residues. From germline, CDR1 is KGHSH and CDR2 LQKENI. V lost 3 bases and J lost 6; bases outside the gene matches: 7.

The chain couples TRBV29-1 to TRBJ1-2; TRBD1 matches at 7 bases. The V gene end was trimmed by 6 bases and the J gene end by 7 bases; junction bases not matched to a gene: 14. This CDR3 has 14 residues. Germline assignment: CDR1 SQVTM and CDR2 ANQGSEA. The CDR3 here is CSVSTETQGGGYTF. The CDR3 region has the DNA TGCAGCGTATCTACCGAAACGCAGGGGGGTGGCTACACCTTC.

The rearrangement joins TRBV5-1 to TRBJ1-4; weak D call: TRBD1 (6 bases). The germline V and J ends were trimmed by 2 bases and 8 bases, with 13 bases remaining between them. CDR1 SGHRS and CDR2 YFSETQ come from the germline V gene. This CDR3 region has 14 residues. The CDR3 nucleotides are TGCGCCAGCAGCTTTTCAGGGGTTGGCGAAAAACTGTTTTTT. As protein: CASSFSGVGEKLFF. The complete variable domain, with remaining parts taken from reference TRBV5-1 and TRBJ1-4, reads KAGVTQTPRYLIKTRGQQVTLSCSPISGHRSVSWYQQTPGQGLQFLFEYFSETQRNKGNFPGRFSGRQFSNSRSEMNVSTLELGDSALYLCASSFSGVGEKLFFGSGTQLSVL.